This T cell receptor (beta chain) was sequenced for a study of PD-L1 blockade in urothelial cancer. The wider study: Each blood sample yielded a median of 141,255 T cells.

Synthetic spike-ins, TCR analog templates, were added into each PCR. Only in-frame clones appear in the TCRdb table, and some are missing; sequencing was by immunoSEQ multiplex PCR. The sample has approximately 100,000 clones; about 90% are singletons. The sequence was collected from a woman of 80 years or more with urothelial cancer. The sequences come from PBMCs, collected around atezolizumab (anti-PD-L1) treatment.

CDR3 sequence: CASSPDPGTVTGELFF. DNA of the CDR3: TGTGCCAGCAGCCCCGACCCCGGGACAGTCACCGGGGAGCTGTTTTTT. The chain links TRBV11-2 to TRBJ2-2; 7 nucleotides line up with TRBD1. In germline, CDR1 is SGHAT, CDR2 FQNNGV. The CDR3 is made up of 16 amino acids. With V trimmed by 5 bases and J by 4 bases, 10 bases remained unmatched.